The sample holds many counts of the clone carrying this TCR beta chain. Its specificity is not known. Patients underwent thyroid surgery, and none had received any treatment before it. This sample was included in a study of metastatic and nonmetastatic thyroid tumors. About the research overall: The study looked at repertoires side by side in blood and in tumor or nodule tissue from malignant and benign thyroid patients. Study-wide results and caveats: In blood and tumor, TCR beta diversity was reportedly significantly higher in malignant thyroid tumors than in benign nodules.

Original data processing: Across clinicopathological groups, CDR3 differences served as the basis for building a distant-metastasis classifier for papillary thyroid cancer. TCRdb re-clonotyped the PCR reads via MiXCR. The V and J calls follow TCRdb's processing rather than the paper's. The sample has around 42,000 clones; about 12% are singletons. Per the germline V gene, CDR1 is SGHRS and CDR2 is YFSETQ. This CDR3 has 18 residues. After removal of 2 bases from V and 3 bases from J, the junction contained 12 bases not matched to a gene. The source of this sequence is a male donor with papillary thyroid cancer or a benign thyroid nodule (not recorded which). Some clones in this sample may be carry-over from other donors' samples. The chain is built from TRBV5-1 and TRBJ2-3; 10 nucleotides agree with TRBD2. The sample was blood. The CDR3 DNA follows: TGCGCCAGCAGCTTTGATCCGGAGCGGGAGGGCCGGACAGATACGCAGTATTTT. Protein sequence: CASSFDPEREGRTDTQYF.